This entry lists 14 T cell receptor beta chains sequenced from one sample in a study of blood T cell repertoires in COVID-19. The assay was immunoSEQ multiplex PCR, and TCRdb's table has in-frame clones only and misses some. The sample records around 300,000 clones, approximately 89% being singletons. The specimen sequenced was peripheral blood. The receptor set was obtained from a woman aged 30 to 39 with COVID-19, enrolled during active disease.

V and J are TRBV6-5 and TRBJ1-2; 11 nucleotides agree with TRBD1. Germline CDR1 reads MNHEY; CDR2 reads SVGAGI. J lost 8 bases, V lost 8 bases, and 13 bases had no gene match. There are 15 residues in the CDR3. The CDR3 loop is CASVVAPGQGGGYTF. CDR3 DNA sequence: TGTGCCAGCGTTGTAGCTCCGGGACAGGGGGGAGGCTACACCTTC.

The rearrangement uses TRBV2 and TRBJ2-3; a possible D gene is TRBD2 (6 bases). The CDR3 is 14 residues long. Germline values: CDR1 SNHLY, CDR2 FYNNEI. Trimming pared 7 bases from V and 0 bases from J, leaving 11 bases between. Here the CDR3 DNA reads TGTGCCAGCACCGGGGGATTAAGCACAGATACGCAGTATTTT. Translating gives CASTGGLSTDTQYF. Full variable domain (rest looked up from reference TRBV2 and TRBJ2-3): EPEVTQTPSHQVTQMGQEVILRCVPISNHLYFYWYRQILGQKVEFLVSFYNNEISEKSEIFDDQFSVERPDGSNFTLKIRSTKLEDSAMYFCASTGGLSTDTQYFGPGTRLTVL.

CDR3 residues: CASSEILVQKAFF. CDR3 nucleotide sequence: TGTGCCAGCAGTGAAATCCTGGTACAGAAAGCTTTCTTT. This sequence joins TRBV25-1 and TRBJ1-1, with unresolved D. This CDR3 is built from 13 residues. Trimming stripped 2 bases from V and 9 bases from J, with 13 bases between. The germline gives CDR1 MGHDK, CDR2 SYGVNS.

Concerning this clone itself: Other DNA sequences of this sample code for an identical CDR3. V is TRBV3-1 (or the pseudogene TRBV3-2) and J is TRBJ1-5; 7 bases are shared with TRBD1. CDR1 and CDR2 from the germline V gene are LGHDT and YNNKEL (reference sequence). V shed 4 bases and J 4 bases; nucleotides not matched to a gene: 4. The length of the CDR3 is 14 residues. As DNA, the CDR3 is TGTGCCAGCAGCCTTTCAGGGGGAAATCAGCCCCAGCATTTT. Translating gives CASSLSGGNQPQHF.

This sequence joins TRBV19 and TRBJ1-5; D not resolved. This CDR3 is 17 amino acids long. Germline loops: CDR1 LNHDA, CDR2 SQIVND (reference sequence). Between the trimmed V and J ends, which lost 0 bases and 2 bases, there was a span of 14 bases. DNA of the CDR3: TGTGCCAGTAGTATAGATCTTGAGGTAGGCGGCAATCAGCCCCAGCATTTT. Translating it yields CASSIDLEVGGNQPQHF. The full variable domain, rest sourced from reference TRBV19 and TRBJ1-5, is DGGITQSPKYLFRKEGQNVTLSCEQNLNHDAMYWYRQDPGQGLRLIYYSQIVNDFQKGDIAEGYSVSREKKESFPLTVTSAQKNPTAFYLCASSIDLEVGGNQPQHFGDGTRLSIL.

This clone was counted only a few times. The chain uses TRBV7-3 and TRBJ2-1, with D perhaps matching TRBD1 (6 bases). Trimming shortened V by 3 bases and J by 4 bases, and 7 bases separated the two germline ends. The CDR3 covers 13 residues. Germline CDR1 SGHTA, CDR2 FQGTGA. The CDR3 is CASSLGTYNEQFF. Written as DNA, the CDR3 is TGTGCCAGCAGCTTGGGGACATACAATGAGCAGTTCTTC. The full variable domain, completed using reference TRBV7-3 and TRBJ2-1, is GAGVSQTPSNKVTEKGKYVELRCDPISGHTALYWYRQSLGQGPEFLIYFQGTGAADDSGLPNDRFFAVRPEGSVSTLKIQRTERGDSAVYLCASSLGTYNEQFFGPGTRLTVL.

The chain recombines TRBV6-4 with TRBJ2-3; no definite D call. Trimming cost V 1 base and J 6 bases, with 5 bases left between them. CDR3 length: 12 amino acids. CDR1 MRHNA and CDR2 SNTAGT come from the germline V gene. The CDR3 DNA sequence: TGTGCCAGCAGTGACTTAGAGGATACGCAGTATTTT. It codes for CASSDLEDTQYF.

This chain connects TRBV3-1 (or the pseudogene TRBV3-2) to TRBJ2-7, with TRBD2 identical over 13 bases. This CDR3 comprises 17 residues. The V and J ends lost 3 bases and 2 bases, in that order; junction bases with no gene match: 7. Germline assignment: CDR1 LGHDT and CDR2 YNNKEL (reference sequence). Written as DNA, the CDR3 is TGTGCCAGCAGCCAGATTGGGACTAGCGGGATACCCTACGAGCAGTACTTC. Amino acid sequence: CASSQIGTSGIPYEQYF.

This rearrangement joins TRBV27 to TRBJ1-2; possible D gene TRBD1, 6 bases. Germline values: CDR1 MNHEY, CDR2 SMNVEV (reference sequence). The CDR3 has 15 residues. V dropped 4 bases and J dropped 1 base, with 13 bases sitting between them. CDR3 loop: CASSSVTGFNYGYTF. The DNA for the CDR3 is TGTGCCAGCAGTTCAGTTACAGGGTTTAACTATGGCTACACCTTC.

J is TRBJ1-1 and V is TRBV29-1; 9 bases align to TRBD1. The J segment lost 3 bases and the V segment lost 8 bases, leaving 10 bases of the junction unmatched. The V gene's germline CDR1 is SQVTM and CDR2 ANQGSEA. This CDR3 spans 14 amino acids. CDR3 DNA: TGCAGCACGGGACAGGGTGAAATGGACACTGAAGCTTTCTTT. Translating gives CSTGQGEMDTEAFF.

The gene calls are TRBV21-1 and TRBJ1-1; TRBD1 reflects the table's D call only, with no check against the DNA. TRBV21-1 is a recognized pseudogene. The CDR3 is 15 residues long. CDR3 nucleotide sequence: TGTGCCAGCAGCACTTCCTGGACAGGGGAAACTGAAGCTTTCTTT. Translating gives CASSTSWTGETEAFF.

Here the CDR3 DNA reads TGCAGTGCTAGTGTGAGGGCCCCCAGCACAGATACGCAGTATTTT. It is translated as CSASVRAPSTDTQYF. The chain joins TRBV20-1 to TRBJ2-3; TRBD2 is a possible D gene (5 bases). CDR3 size: 15 residues. Germline V gene lookup returns CDR1 DFQATT and CDR2 SNEGSKA (reference sequence). Trimming pared 3 bases from V and 0 bases from J, leaving 13 bases between.

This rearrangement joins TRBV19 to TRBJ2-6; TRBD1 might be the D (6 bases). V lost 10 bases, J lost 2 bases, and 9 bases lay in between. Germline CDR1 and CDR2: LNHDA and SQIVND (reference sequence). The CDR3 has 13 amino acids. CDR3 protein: CAIGQTGANVLTF. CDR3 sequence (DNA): TGTGCCATTGGACAGACTGGGGCCAACGTCCTGACTTTC.

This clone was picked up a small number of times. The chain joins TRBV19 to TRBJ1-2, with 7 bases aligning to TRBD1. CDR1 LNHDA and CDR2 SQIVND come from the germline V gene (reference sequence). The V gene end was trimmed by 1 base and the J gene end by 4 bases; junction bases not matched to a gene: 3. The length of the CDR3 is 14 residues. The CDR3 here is CASSIADRTYGYTF. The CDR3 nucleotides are TGTGCCAGTAGTATAGCGGACAGGACCTATGGCTACACCTTC.